A selection of T cell receptor beta chains follows, all from one sample in a study of T-cell reconstitution after alpha-beta-depleted transplantation in children. MiXCR, applied by TCRdb to the PCR reads, yields one record per CDR3 protein. The sample lists 400,000 to 500,000 distinct CDR3 sequences; roughly a tenth were seen once. This sample comprised PBMCs from the stem cell graft donor, obtained from the stem cell graft. The receptors here all came from a human donor who donated a stem cell graft to a child with acute myeloid leukemia. The CDR3 runs from the conserved cysteine through the conserved F or W. D genes are given only for firm matches. Clone size, where shown, is once, few, many, or a class for clones that have expanded.

size	V	D	J	CDR3	DNA
few	TRBV7-2	TRBD2	TRBJ2-1	CASSGRGLAHEQFF	TGTGCCAGCAGCGGCCGGGGACTAGCCCATGAGCAGTTCTTC
-	TRBV20-1	-	TRBJ1-4	CSAPHQGSDREKLFF	TGCAGTGCTCCCCACCAGGGGTCCGATAGAGAAAAACTGTTTTTT
-	TRBV30	-	TRBJ1-3	CAWSFGAGNTIYF	TGTGCCTGGAGTTTTGGAGCTGGAAACACCATATATTTT
-	TRBV20-1	TRBD2	TRBJ2-7	CSASLSGRLYEQYF	TGCAGTGCTAGTCTCAGCGGGAGGTTGTACGAGCAGTACTTC
-	TRBV4-3	-	TRBJ2-7	CASSQDGRGQYEQYF	TGCGCCAGCAGCCAAGATGGGAGGGGGCAGTACGAGCAGTACTTC
many	TRBV5-1	TRBD2	TRBJ2-3	CASSLLRGDTDTQYF	TGCGCCAGCAGCTTGTTACGGGGGGACACAGATACGCAGTATTTT
-	TRBV24-1	-	TRBJ1-1	CATSDLRGARTEAFF	TGTGCCACCAGTGATTTGCGGGGGGCGAGAACTGAAGCTTTCTTT
-	TRBV9	-	TRBJ2-2	CASSPIPQGANTGELFF	TGTGCCAGCAGTCCTATCCCCCAGGGCGCGAACACCGGGGAGCTGTTTTTT
-	TRBV5-8	-	TRBJ1-1	CASSLVIGSGHNTEAFF	TGTGCCAGCAGCTTGGTTATAGGAAGCGGTCATAACACTGAAGCTTTCTTT
few	TRBV7-7	TRBD2	TRBJ2-2	CASSSRLAGAGGELFF	TGTGCTAGCAGCAGCAGACTAGCGGGGGCCGGCGGGGAGCTGTTTTTT
few	TRBV6-6	-	TRBJ2-1	CASSKSENEQFF	TGTGCCAGCAGCAAGTCCGAAAATGAGCAGTTCTTC
few	TRBV7-2	TRBD1	TRBJ2-4	CASSSRDRENIQYF	TGTGCCAGCAGCTCCCGGGACAGGGAAAACATTCAGTACTTC
-	TRBV20-1	-	TRBJ2-5	CSAPVGGGKTQYF	TGCAGTGCCCCGGTGGGGGGCGGCAAGACCCAGTACTTC
few	TRBV12-3/TRBV12-4	TRBD1	TRBJ2-3	CASSMGTGDTQYF	TGTGCCAGCAGTATGGGGACAGGCGATACGCAGTATTTT
many	TRBV12-3/TRBV12-4	-	TRBJ2-7	CASSPTGTRGEQYF	TGTGCCAGCAGTCCGACCGGGACCCGGGGCGAGCAGTACTTC
few	TRBV30	-	TRBJ2-1	CAWSVGWGNSYNEQFF	TGTGCCTGGAGTGTAGGGTGGGGCAACTCCTACAATGAGCAGTTCTTC
many	TRBV4-3	-	TRBJ2-7	CASSPSGGSSYEQYF	TGCGCCAGCAGCCCGTCGGGCGGGTCCTCCTACGAGCAGTACTTC
few	TRBV7-2	TRBD2	TRBJ2-3	CASSGGGLDTQYF	TGTGCCAGCAGCGGGGGGGGATTAGATACGCAGTATTTT
many	TRBV20-1	-	TRBJ1-1	CSARVSLMNTEAFF	TGCAGTGCTAGAGTTAGTCTGATGAACACTGAAGCTTTCTTT
-	TRBV27	TRBD2	TRBJ2-1	CASRGLAGGRDEQFF	TGTGCCAGCAGGGGACTAGCGGGAGGGCGGGATGAGCAGTTCTTC
-	TRBV11-1	-	TRBJ2-4	CASSFGGHQYF	TGTGCCAGCAGCTTTGGCGGTCATCAGTACTTC
-	TRBV6-5	-	TRBJ2-7	CASTGGPTYEQYF	TGTGCCAGCACCGGAGGTCCGACCTACGAGCAGTACTTC
-	TRBV18	-	TRBJ2-2	CASSPQGRENTGELFF	TGTGCCAGCTCACCACAGGGACGGGAGAACACCGGGGAGCTGTTTTTT
-	TRBV29-1	-	TRBJ2-2	CSGQWAGELFF	TGCAGCGGACAGTGGGCCGGGGAGCTGTTTTTT
few	TRBV29-1	-	TRBJ2-5	CSVEDGAGGETQYF	TGCAGCGTTGAAGATGGCGCAGGGGGGGAGACCCAGTACTTC
-	TRBV18	-	TRBJ1-5	CASSSWDQPQHF	TGTGCCAGCTCATCCTGGGATCAGCCCCAGCATTTT
few	TRBV2	-	TRBJ1-1	CASSDSEVAFF	TGTGCCAGCAGTGACTCAGAAGTCGCTTTCTTT
few	TRBV6-5	-	TRBJ1-5	CAPRKGYRNQPQHF	TGTGCCCCAAGGAAGGGATACCGCAATCAGCCCCAGCATTTT
-	TRBV20-1	-	TRBJ2-5	CSAIQGLETQYF	TGCAGTGCCATACAGGGACTGGAGACCCAGTACTTC
few	TRBV9	-	TRBJ2-2	CASSELGRTNTGELFF	TGTGCCAGCAGCGAATTAGGACGAACGAACACCGGGGAGCTGTTTTTT
-	TRBV7-2	-	TRBJ2-5	CASSLIGAAQETQYF	TGTGCCAGCAGCTTAATCGGGGCCGCTCAAGAGACCCAGTACTTC
-	TRBV10-2	TRBD1	TRBJ1-1	CASRDRVNTEAFF	TGCGCCAGCAGGGACAGGGTAAACACTGAAGCTTTCTTT
few	TRBV10-2	TRBD2	TRBJ2-2	CATPLAGDTGELFF	TGCGCCACCCCGCTAGCGGGAGACACCGGGGAGCTGTTTTTT
-	TRBV18	-	TRBJ2-1	CASSATRTATYNEQFF	TGTGCCAGCTCCGCGACCCGGACAGCGACGTACAATGAGCAGTTCTTC
-	TRBV4-3	-	TRBJ2-7	CASSQGLGYEQYF	TGCGCCAGCAGCCAAGGGTTGGGGTACGAGCAGTACTTC
many	TRBV5-1	-	TRBJ2-5	CASTGGANQETQYF	TGCGCCAGCACCGGGGGAGCCAACCAAGAGACCCAGTACTTC
many	TRBV25-1	-	TRBJ1-1	CASSEWGGTEAFF	TGTGCCAGCAGTGAATGGGGAGGCACTGAAGCTTTCTTT
few	TRBV20-1	TRBD1	TRBJ1-4	CSAPGEGAEKLFF	TGCAGTGCCCCGGGGGAGGGGGCAGAAAAACTGTTTTTT
-	TRBV12-3/TRBV12-4	-	TRBJ1-3	CASSSQGQRSGNTIYF	TGTGCCAGCAGTTCGCAAGGACAGCGCTCTGGAAACACCATATATTTT
few	TRBV9	-	TRBJ1-1	CASSVAVNTEAFF	TGTGCCAGCAGCGTAGCTGTGAACACTGAAGCTTTCTTT
-	TRBV9	TRBD2	TRBJ2-2	CASSANSGRRGAGELFF	TGTGCCAGCAGTGCTAATAGCGGGAGAAGGGGGGCCGGGGAGCTGTTTTTT
-	TRBV7-3	-	TRBJ1-1	CASSLIRGTEAFF	TGTGCCAGCAGCTTAATTCGGGGAACTGAAGCTTTCTTT
many	TRBV15	-	TRBJ2-3	CATSRDRRTVDTQYF	TGTGCCACCAGCAGAGATCGTAGGACGGTAGATACGCAGTATTTT
few	TRBV24-1	-	TRBJ1-1	CATRERATMNTEAFF	TGTGCCACCAGGGAAAGGGCCACTATGAACACTGAAGCTTTCTTT
-	TRBV12-3/TRBV12-4	-	TRBJ2-5	CASSLWDRATQYF	TGTGCCAGCAGTTTATGGGACCGCGCGACCCAGTACTTC
many	TRBV6-5	TRBD1	TRBJ1-2	CASSSGDRGGGYTF	TGTGCCAGCAGTTCCGGGGACAGGGGTGGCGGCTACACCTTC
-	TRBV19	TRBD2	TRBJ2-1	CASSIDGTSGRAGNEQFF	TGTGCCAGTAGTATAGACGGGACTAGCGGGAGGGCCGGTAATGAGCAGTTCTTC
-	TRBV7-6	-	TRBJ2-1	CASSPAWGYNEQFF	TGTGCCAGCAGCCCAGCATGGGGGTACAATGAGCAGTTCTTC
few	TRBV30	-	TRBJ1-4	CAWSVEGGSEKLFF	TGTGCCTGGAGTGTAGAGGGGGGGAGCGAAAAACTGTTTTTT
-	TRBV10-3	-	TRBJ2-7	CAIKNGGYYEQYF	TGTGCCATCAAGAACGGCGGCTACTACGAGCAGTACTTC
-	TRBV18	-	TRBJ2-2	CASSPRFGSANTGELFF	TGTGCCAGCTCACCACGTTTTGGCTCCGCGAACACCGGGGAGCTGTTTTTT
-	TRBV6-2/TRBV6-3	-	TRBJ2-3	CASSYGGYSDTQYF	TGTGCCAGCAGTTACGGCGGGTATTCAGATACGCAGTATTTT